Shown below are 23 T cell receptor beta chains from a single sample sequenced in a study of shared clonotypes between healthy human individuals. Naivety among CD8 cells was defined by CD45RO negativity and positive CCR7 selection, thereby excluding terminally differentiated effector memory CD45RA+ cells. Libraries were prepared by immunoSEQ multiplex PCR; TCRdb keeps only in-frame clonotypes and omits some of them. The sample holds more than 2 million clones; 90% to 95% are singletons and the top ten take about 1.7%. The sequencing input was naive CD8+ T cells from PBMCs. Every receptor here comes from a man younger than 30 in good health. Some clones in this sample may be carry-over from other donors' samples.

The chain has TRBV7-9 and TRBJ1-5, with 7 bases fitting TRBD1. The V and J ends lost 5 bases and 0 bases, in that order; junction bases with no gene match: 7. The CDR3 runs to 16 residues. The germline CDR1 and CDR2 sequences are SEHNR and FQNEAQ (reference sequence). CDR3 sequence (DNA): TGTGCCAGCAGCGTAGAACAGGGGAATAGCAATCAGCCCCAGCATTTT. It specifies CASSVEQGNSNQPQHF.

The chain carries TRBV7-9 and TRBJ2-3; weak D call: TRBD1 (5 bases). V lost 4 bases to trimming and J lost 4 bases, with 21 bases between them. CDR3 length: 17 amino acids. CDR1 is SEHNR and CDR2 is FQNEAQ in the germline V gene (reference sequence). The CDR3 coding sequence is TGTGCCAGCAGCTCTTATATTGGGGCAGGGTGGGCAGATACGCAGTATTTT. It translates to CASSSYIGAGWADTQYF. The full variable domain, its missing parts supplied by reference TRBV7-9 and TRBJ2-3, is DTGVSQNPRHKITKRGQNVTFRCDPISEHNRLYWYRQTLGQGPEFLTYFQNEAQLEKSRLLSDRFSAERPKGSFSTLEIQRTEQGDSAMYLCASSSYIGAGWADTQYFGPGTRLTVL.

CDR3 nucleotides: TGCGCCAGCAGCCAAGATCGTACGAGGGGGGCCAATGAGCAGTTCTTC. It yields the protein CASSQDRTRGANEQFF. The J gene is TRBJ2-1, the V gene TRBV4-1; either TRBD1 or TRBD2 may supply D (6 bases each). CDR3 size: 16 residues. The germline V and J ends were trimmed by 0 bases and 6 bases, with 15 bases remaining between them. Germline CDR1 MGHRA, CDR2 YSYEKL.

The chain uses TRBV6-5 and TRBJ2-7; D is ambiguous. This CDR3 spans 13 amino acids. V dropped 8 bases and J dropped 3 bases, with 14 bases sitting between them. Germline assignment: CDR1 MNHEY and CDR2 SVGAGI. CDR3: CASRPGRNYEQYF. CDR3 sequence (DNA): TGTGCCAGCCGTCCCGGCCGGAACTACGAGCAGTACTTC.

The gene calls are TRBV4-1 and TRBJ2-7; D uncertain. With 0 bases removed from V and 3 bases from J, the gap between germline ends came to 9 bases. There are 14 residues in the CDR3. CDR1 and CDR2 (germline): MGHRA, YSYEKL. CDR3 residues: CASSQDLEVYEQYF. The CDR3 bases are TGCGCCAGCAGCCAAGATCTAGAAGTCTACGAGCAGTACTTC.

In nucleotides, the CDR3 is TGTGCCAGCAGCCATACAGGGCCCTACGAGCAGTACTTC. Translated, it gives CASSHTGPYEQYF. The chain links TRBV11-2 to TRBJ2-7; weak D call: TRBD1 (6 bases). This CDR3 is built from 13 residues. Germline CDR1 and CDR2: SGHAT and FQNNGV. V was trimmed by 5 bases and J by 2 bases, leaving 10 bases between them.

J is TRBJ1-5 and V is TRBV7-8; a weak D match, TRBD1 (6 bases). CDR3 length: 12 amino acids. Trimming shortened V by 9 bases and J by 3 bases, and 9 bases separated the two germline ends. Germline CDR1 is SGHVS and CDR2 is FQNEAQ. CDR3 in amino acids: CASSGDNQPQHF. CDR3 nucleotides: TGTGCCAGTTCAGGGGACAATCAGCCCCAGCATTTT.

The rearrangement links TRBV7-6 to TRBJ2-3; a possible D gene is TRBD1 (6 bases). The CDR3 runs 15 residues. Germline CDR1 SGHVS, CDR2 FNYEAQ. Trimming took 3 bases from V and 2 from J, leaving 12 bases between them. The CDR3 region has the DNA TGTGCCAGCAGCTTCATACAGGGCAACACAGATACGCAGTATTTT. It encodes CASSFIQGNTDTQYF.

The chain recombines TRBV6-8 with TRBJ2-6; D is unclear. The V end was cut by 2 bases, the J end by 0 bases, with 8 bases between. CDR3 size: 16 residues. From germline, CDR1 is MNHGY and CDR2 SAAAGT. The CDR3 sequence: CASSYHSGSGANVLTF. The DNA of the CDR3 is TGTGCCAGCAGTTACCACTCGGGCTCTGGGGCCAACGTCCTGACTTTC.

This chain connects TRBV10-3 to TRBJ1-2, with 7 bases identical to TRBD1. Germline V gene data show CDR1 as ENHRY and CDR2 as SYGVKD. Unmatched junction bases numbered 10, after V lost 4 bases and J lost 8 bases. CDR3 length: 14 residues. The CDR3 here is CAISGPTGTGGYTF. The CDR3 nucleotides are TGTGCCATCAGTGGCCCGACAGGGACCGGGGGCTACACCTTC.

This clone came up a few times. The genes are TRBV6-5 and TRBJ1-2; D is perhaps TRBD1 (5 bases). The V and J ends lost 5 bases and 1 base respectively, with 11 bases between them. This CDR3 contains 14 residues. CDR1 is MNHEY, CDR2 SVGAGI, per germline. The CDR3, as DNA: TGTGCCAGCAGTCAATCACAGGATAACTATGGCTACACCTTC. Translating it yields CASSQSQDNYGYTF.

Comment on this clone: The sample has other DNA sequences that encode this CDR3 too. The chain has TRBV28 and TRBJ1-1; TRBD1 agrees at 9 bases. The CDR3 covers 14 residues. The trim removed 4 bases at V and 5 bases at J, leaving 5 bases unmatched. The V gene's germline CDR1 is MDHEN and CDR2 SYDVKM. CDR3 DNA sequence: TGTGCCAGCAGTTGGGGACAGGGCGGGACTGAAGCTTTCTTT. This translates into CASSWGQGGTEAFF.

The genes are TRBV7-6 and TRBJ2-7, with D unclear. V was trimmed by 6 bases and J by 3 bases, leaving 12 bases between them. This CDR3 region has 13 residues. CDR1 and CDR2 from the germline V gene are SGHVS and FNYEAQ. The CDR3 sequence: CASSPTAFYEQYF. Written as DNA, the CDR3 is TGTGCCAGCAGTCCCACCGCCTTCTACGAGCAGTACTTC.

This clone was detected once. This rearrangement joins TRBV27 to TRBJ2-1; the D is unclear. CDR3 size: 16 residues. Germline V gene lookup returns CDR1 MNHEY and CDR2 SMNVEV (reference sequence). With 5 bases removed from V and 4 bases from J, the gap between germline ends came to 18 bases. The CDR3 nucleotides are TGTGCCAGCAGTCTTCCCCCCCGTAGCCCTTACAATGAGCAGTTCTTC. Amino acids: CASSLPPRSPYNEQFF.

CDR3 nucleotides: TGTGCCAGCAGCGAGACAGCTTCCGGATCCCCGTTCTTC. The encoded protein is CASSETASGSPFF. V gene TRBV7-9 combines with J gene TRBJ2-1, with a weak D call TRBD1 (5 bases). Germline-derived CDR1 and CDR2 are SEHNR and FQNEAQ (reference sequence). There are 13 residues in the CDR3. V was trimmed by 5 bases and J by 15 bases, leaving 20 bases between them.

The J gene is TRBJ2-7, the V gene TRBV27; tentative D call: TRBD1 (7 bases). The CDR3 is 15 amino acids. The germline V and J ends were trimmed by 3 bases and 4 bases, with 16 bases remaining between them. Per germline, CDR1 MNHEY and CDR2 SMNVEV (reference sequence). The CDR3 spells CASSLAATGTYEQYF. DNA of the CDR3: TGTGCCAGCAGTTTGGCTGCGACAGGGACTTACGAGCAGTACTTC.

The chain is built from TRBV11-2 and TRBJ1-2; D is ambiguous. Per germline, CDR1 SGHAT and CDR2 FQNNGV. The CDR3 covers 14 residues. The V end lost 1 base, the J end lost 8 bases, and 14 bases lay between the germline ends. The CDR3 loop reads CASSLGPGNRGYTF. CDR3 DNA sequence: TGTGCCAGCAGCTTAGGTCCGGGGAATCGAGGCTACACCTTC.

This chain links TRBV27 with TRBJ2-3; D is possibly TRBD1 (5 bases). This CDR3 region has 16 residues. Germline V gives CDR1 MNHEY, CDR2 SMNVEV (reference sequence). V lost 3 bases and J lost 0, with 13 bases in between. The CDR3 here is CASSFSWGRSTDTQYF. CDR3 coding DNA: TGTGCCAGCAGTTTCTCGTGGGGCCGGAGCACAGATACGCAGTATTTT.

The CDR3 nucleotides read TGTGCCAGCAGCTTATCCAGGACTCGCGAGCAGTACTTC. Its translation is CASSLSRTREQYF. The rearrangement joins TRBV11-2 to TRBJ2-7; TRBD2 might be the D (5 bases). The length of the CDR3 is 13 residues. The V gene lost 2 bases and the J gene lost 6 bases, with 11 bases spanning the gap. Germline V gives CDR1 SGHAT, CDR2 FQNNGV.

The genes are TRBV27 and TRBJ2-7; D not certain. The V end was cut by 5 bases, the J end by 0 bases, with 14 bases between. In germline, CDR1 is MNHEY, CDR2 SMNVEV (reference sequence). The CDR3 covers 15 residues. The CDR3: CASSPYASSSYEQYF. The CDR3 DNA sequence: TGTGCCAGCAGTCCCTACGCGTCGAGCTCCTACGAGCAGTACTTC.

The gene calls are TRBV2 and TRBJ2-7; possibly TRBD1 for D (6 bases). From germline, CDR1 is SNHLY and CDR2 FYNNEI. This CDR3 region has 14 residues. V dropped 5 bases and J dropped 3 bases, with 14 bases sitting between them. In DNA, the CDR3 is TGTGCCAGCAGTAGAGGGACACGAAACTACGAGCAGTACTTC. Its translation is CASSRGTRNYEQYF.

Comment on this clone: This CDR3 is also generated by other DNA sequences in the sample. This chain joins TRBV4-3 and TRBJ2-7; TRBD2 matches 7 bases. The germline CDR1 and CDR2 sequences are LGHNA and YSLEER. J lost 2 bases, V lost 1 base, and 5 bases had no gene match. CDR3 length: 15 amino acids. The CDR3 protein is CASSQGLAVTYEQYF. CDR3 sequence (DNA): TGCGCCAGCAGCCAAGGGCTAGCGGTGACCTACGAGCAGTACTTC.

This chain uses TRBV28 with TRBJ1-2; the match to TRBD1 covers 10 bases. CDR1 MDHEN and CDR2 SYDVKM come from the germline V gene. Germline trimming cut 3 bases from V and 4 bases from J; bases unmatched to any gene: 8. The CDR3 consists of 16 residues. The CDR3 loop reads CASSFIGTGVRYGYTF. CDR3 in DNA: TGTGCCAGCAGTTTCATAGGGACAGGGGTTCGCTATGGCTACACCTTC.